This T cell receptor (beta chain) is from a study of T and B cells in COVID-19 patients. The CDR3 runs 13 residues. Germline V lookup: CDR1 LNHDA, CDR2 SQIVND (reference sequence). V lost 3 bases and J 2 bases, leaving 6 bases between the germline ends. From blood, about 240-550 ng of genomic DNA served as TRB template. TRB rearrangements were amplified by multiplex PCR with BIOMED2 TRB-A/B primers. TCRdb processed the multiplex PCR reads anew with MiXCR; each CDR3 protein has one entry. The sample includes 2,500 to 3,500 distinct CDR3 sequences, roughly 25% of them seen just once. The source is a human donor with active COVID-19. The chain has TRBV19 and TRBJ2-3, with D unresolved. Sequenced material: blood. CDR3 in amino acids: CASSIGDTDTQYF. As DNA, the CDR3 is TGTGCCAGTAGTATTGGGGACACAGATACGCAGTATTTT. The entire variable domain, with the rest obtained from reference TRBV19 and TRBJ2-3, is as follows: DGGITQSPKYLFRKEGQNVTLSCEQNLNHDAMYWYRQDPGQGLRLIYYSQIVNDFQKGDIAEGYSVSREKKESFPLTVTSAQKNPTAFYLCASSIGDTDTQYFGPGTRLTVL.